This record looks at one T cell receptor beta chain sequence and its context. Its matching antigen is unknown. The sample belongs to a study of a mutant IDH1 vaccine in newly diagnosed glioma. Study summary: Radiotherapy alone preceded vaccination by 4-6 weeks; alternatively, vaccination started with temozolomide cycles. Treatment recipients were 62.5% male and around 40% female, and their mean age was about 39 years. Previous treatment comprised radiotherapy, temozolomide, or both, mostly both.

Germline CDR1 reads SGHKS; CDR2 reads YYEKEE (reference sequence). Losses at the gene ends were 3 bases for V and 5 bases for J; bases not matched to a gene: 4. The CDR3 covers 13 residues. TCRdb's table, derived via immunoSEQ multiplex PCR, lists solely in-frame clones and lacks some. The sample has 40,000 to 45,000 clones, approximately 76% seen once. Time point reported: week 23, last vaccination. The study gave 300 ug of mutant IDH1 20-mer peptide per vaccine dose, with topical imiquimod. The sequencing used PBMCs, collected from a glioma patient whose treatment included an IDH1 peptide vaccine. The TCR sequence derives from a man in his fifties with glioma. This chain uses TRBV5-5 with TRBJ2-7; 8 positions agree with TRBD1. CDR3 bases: TGTGCCAGCAGCTGGACAGGGTTCAACGAGCAGTACTTC. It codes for CASSWTGFNEQYF.